The following is a T cell receptor (beta chain) sequence with its context. No antigen is known for it. Mismatch with germline at one junction end may stem from a read error. This sample is drawn from a study of metastatic and nonmetastatic thyroid tumors. Study details: The study looked at repertoires side by side in blood and in tumor or nodule tissue from malignant and benign thyroid patients. Study-wide points: Benign nodules reportedly had significantly lower TCR beta diversity than malignant thyroid tumors in blood and tumor.

In the original analysis: A papillary thyroid cancer distant-metastasis classifier was built from CDR3 differences across clinicopathological groups. TCRdb reprocessed the PCR reads using MiXCR. The V and J calls shown here were made by TCRdb, not taken from the authors' results. The sample has almost 9,500 clones, 29% seen once; the top ten hold roughly 23%. CDR1 SGDLS and CDR2 YYNGEE come from the germline V gene. The CDR3 covers 17 residues. Every patient underwent thyroid surgery untreated. This sequence was found in a female donor with papillary thyroid cancer or a benign thyroid nodule (not recorded which). Some clones in this sample may be carry-over from other donors' samples. The rearrangement joins TRBV9 to TRBJ2-3, with 15 positions matching TRBD2. The sequencing input was tumor tissue. The CDR3 here is CVSSTGLAGGGTDTQYF. The CDR3 nucleotides read TGTGTCAGCAGCACAGGACTAGCGGGAGGGGGAACAGATACGCAGTATTTT.